Below are 27 T cell receptor beta chains sequenced from a single sample in a study of blood T cell repertoires in COVID-19. TCRdb keeps only in-frame clones here, not all; method: immunoSEQ multiplex PCR. The table has some 100,000 clones, 70% to 90% seen once. The material sequenced was peripheral blood. These receptor sequences come from a human donor in a cohort sampled during active COVID-19.

The chain is built from TRBV7-9 and TRBJ2-7; 7 positions agree with TRBD1. Germline loops: CDR1 SEHNR, CDR2 FQNEAQ (reference sequence). J was trimmed by 1 base and V by 2 bases; bases with no gene match: 8. This CDR3 region has 16 residues. CDR3 bases: TGTGCCAGCAGCTTATCGGTACAGGGGTTATCCTACGAGCAGTACTTC. Translating it yields CASSLSVQGLSYEQYF.

The chain links TRBV18 to TRBJ2-2; 10 bases match TRBD2. Per the germline V gene, CDR1 is KGHSH and CDR2 is LQKENI. This CDR3 contains 16 residues. V was pared by 2 bases and J by 1 base, with 1 base of the junction left unmatched. The CDR3 spells CASSPRLAGNTGELFF. In nucleotides, the CDR3 is TGTGCCAGCTCACCAAGACTAGCGGGGAACACCGGGGAGCTGTTTTTT.

The rearrangement uses TRBV7-3 and TRBJ2-2; TRBD1 might be the D (6 bases). Germline V gives CDR1 SGHTA, CDR2 FQGTGA. V dropped 5 bases and J dropped 3 bases, with 16 bases sitting between them. The CDR3 totals 16 residues. The CDR3: CASSRQIPGDTGELFF. In DNA, the CDR3 is TGTGCCAGCAGCCGCCAAATTCCAGGGGACACCGGGGAGCTGTTTTTT.

This chain links TRBV7-3 with TRBJ2-2, with D unresolved. V was clipped by 5 bases and J by 2 bases, with 9 bases between them. The germline gives CDR1 SGHTA, CDR2 FQGTGA. CDR3 length equals 14 residues. CDR3 sequence: CASSPHYNTGELFF. CDR3 DNA: TGTGCCAGCAGCCCCCACTACAACACCGGGGAGCTGTTTTTT.

The rearrangement links TRBV19 to TRBJ2-7, with D possibly TRBD2 on 6 matching bases. The CDR3 is 13 amino acids. Germline lookup yields CDR1 LNHDA and CDR2 SQIVND (reference sequence). Between the trimmed V and J ends, which lost 5 bases and 2 bases, there was a span of 10 bases. Here the CDR3 DNA reads TGTGCCAGTAGTGTGGGACTCCCCTACGAGCAGTACTTC. Protein sequence: CASSVGLPYEQYF.

In nucleotides, the CDR3 is TGTGCCAGCAGCTCGGGACAGCACCTTAGCACAGATACGCAGTATTTT. As protein: CASSSGQHLSTDTQYF. This chain joins TRBV11-2 and TRBJ2-3; 7 bases align to TRBD1. Trimming at V came to 4 bases and at J to 0 bases, leaving 7 bases not matched to a gene. The CDR3 runs 16 residues. Germline V CDR1 and CDR2: SGHAT, FQNNGV.

CDR3 amino acids: CASSSRRDRDVQPQHF. The DNA of the CDR3 is TGTGCCAGCAGCTCGAGGAGGGACAGGGATGTCCAGCCCCAGCATTTT. V gene TRBV21-1 combines with J gene TRBJ1-5; the table calls TRBD1, which could not be checked here. TRBV21-1 corresponds to a pseudogene. This CDR3 is 16 amino acids long.

J is TRBJ1-4 and V is TRBV9; D ambiguous. V shed 0 bases and J shed 7 bases, with 19 bases lying between them. The CDR3 is made up of 17 amino acids. Germline V lookup: CDR1 SGDLS, CDR2 YYNGEE. CDR3 nucleotide sequence: TGTGCCAGCAGCGTAGGGGCAGGTCCAGTCTTACCTGAAAAACTGTTTTTT. Its translation is CASSVGAGPVLPEKLFF.

This sequence joins TRBV5-1 and TRBJ1-4; D perhaps matches TRBD1 (6 bases). Germline CDR1 SGHRS, CDR2 YFSETQ. V dropped 4 bases and J dropped 0 bases, with 13 bases sitting between them. The CDR3 covers 16 residues. Here the CDR3 reads CASSPQGQATNEKLFF. The DNA of the CDR3 is TGCGCCAGCAGCCCACAGGGTCAAGCAACTAATGAAAAACTGTTTTTT.

The chain recombines TRBV11-2 with TRBJ2-3; TRBD2 is a possible D gene (6 bases). Trimming stripped 0 bases from V and 8 bases from J, with 18 bases between. The CDR3 has 16 residues. Germline CDR1 SGHAT, CDR2 FQNNGV. The CDR3 bases are TGTGCCAGCAGCTTAGAATTACTAGCAGCCTCCGGTACGCAGTATTTT. Protein sequence: CASSLELLAASGTQYF.

The chain recombines TRBV7-8 with TRBJ2-5; the match to TRBD1 covers 8 bases. The V gene's germline CDR1 is SGHVS and CDR2 FQNEAQ. The CDR3 covers 16 residues. J was trimmed by 2 bases and V by 1 base; bases with no gene match: 6. This CDR3 is CASSLEGTGEQETQYF. The CDR3 DNA reads as TGTGCCAGCAGCTTAGAAGGGACAGGAGAACAAGAGACCCAGTACTTC.

The V and J genes are TRBV29-1 and TRBJ1-2, with 8 bases that match TRBD1. V gave up 3 bases and J gave up 5 bases; unmatched junction bases: 5. Germline V CDR1 and CDR2: SQVTM, ANQGSEA. CDR3 length: 13 residues. The CDR3 DNA reads TGCAGCGTTGACTCCGGGACAGGATATGGCTACACCTTC. Its translation is CSVDSGTGYGYTF.

The chain uses TRBV7-2 and TRBJ2-4; TRBD2 is a possible D gene (6 bases). Germline V gene data show CDR1 as SGHTA and CDR2 as FQGNSA. Trimming removed 5 bases from V and 11 bases from J, with 16 bases in between. This CDR3 has 13 residues. The CDR3 DNA follows: TGTGCCAGCAGCCCCGGGGGACGGGCGCTTCAGTACTTC. Translating gives CASSPGGRALQYF.

The rearrangement joins TRBV6-5 to TRBJ2-3; possible D gene TRBD1, 6 bases. Trimming removed 5 bases from V and 4 bases from J, with 13 bases in between. The germline gives CDR1 MNHEY, CDR2 SVGAGI. This CDR3 is 14 amino acids long. CDR3 nucleotides: TGTGCCAGCAGTCGCCCTCAGGGGCCAGATACGCAGTATTTT. Translating it yields CASSRPQGPDTQYF.

In DNA, the CDR3 is TGCGCCAGCAGGGGTACTAGCGGGGGGACCTACGAGCAGTACTTC. It codes for CASRGTSGGTYEQYF. The V and J genes are TRBV5-1 and TRBJ2-7, with 12 bases matching TRBD2. The CDR3 spans 15 residues. V lost 5 bases, J lost 2 bases, and 5 bases stayed unmatched. Germline loops: CDR1 SGHRS, CDR2 YFSETQ. Combining the CDR3 with reference TRBV5-1 and TRBJ2-7 gives the whole variable domain KAGVTQTPRYLIKTRGQQVTLSCSPISGHRSVSWYQQTPGQGLQFLFEYFSETQRNKGNFPGRFSGRQFSNSRSEMNVSTLELGDSALYLCASRGTSGGTYEQYFGPGTRLTVT.

The rearrangement uses TRBV6-5 and TRBJ1-2; 8 nucleotides align to TRBD1. The germline V gene encodes CDR1 MNHEY and CDR2 SVGAGI. CDR3 length equals 15 residues. The V segment lost 2 bases and the J segment 4 bases; nucleotides outside the gene matches: 6. The CDR3 DNA follows: TGTGCCAGCAGTTACATCGCAGGGGGCGGCTATGGCTACACCTTC. This codes for CASSYIAGGGYGYTF.

The chain combines TRBV10-3 with TRBJ2-7; 10 bases line up with TRBD2. Germline lookup yields CDR1 ENHRY and CDR2 SYGVKD. After removal of 4 bases from V and 3 bases from J, the junction contained 6 bases not matched to a gene. This CDR3 contains 15 residues. The CDR3 coding sequence is TGTGCCATCAGTGGTCTAAGCGGGGGGGACTACGAGCAGTACTTC. Protein: CAISGLSGGDYEQYF.

CDR3 DNA sequence: TGTGCCAGCAGTATACAACAGAACACTGAAGCTTTCTTT. Its translation is CASSIQQNTEAFF. This rearrangement joins TRBV7-9 to TRBJ1-1; D remains unclear. The CDR3 is 13 residues long. Trimming cost V 6 bases and J 1 base, with 9 bases left between them. Germline values: CDR1 SEHNR, CDR2 FQNEAQ (reference sequence).

To note about this clone: The junction departs from germline at one end; a sequencing error may be responsible. The chain has TRBV7-7 and TRBJ2-7; TRBD1 might be the D (6 bases). The CDR3 consists of 15 residues. Germline CDR1 reads SSHAT; CDR2 reads FNYEAQ (reference sequence). This CDR3 is CASSLGDKGTYEQYF. The CDR3 nucleotides are TGTGCTAGCAGCTTGGGGGACAAGGGAACCTACGAGCAGTACTTC. Full variable domain (remainder filled in from reference TRBV7-7 and TRBJ2-7): GAGVSQSPRYKVTKRGQDVTLRCDPISSHATLYWYQQALGQGPEFLTYFNYEAQPDKSGLPSDRFSAERPEGSISTLTIQRTEQRDSAMYRCASSLGDKGTYEQYFGPGTRLTVT.

V and J are TRBV28 and TRBJ1-6; 7 positions match TRBD1. The CDR3 has 14 residues. J gave up 14 bases and V 1 base, and 8 bases lay outside the gene matches. Per the germline V gene, CDR1 is MDHEN and CDR2 is SYDVKM. In nucleotides, the CDR3 is TGTGCCAGCAGTTTATCGACAGGGTTGAAGACCCTCCACTTT. Its protein product is CASSLSTGLKTLHF.

This chain uses TRBV7-2 with TRBJ2-3; possibly TRBD1 for D (6 bases). Trimming left V 4 bases short and J 0 bases short, with 8 bases between. Germline loops: CDR1 SGHTA, CDR2 FQGNSA. The CDR3 spans 14 residues. The chain's CDR3 is CASSYDRSTDTQYF. The CDR3 region has the DNA TGTGCCAGCAGCTACGACAGGAGCACAGATACGCAGTATTTT.

The CDR3 sequence is CASSLGQGAKNIQYF. DNA of the CDR3: TGCGCCAGCAGCTTGGGGCAGGGAGCCAAAAACATTCAGTACTTC. This chain uses TRBV5-1 with TRBJ2-4, with D maybe TRBD1 (5 bases). Germline V gives CDR1 SGHRS, CDR2 YFSETQ. V lost 0 bases to trimming and J lost 0 bases, with 7 bases between them. This CDR3 is built from 15 residues. Combining the CDR3 with reference TRBV5-1 and TRBJ2-4 gives the whole variable domain KAGVTQTPRYLIKTRGQQVTLSCSPISGHRSVSWYQQTPGQGLQFLFEYFSETQRNKGNFPGRFSGRQFSNSRSEMNVSTLELGDSALYLCASSLGQGAKNIQYFGAGTRLSVL.

V gene TRBV7-2 combines with J gene TRBJ2-5; TRBD1 matches 7 bases. V lost 5 bases and J lost 6; bases outside the gene matches: 9. This CDR3 comprises 14 residues. Germline V CDR1 and CDR2: SGHTA, FQGNSA. CDR3 region: CASSTTRQGKTQYF. For the CDR3, the DNA is TGTGCCAGCAGCACTACCCGACAGGGCAAGACCCAGTACTTC.

J is TRBJ1-3 and V is TRBV2; D is unclear. CDR1 SNHLY and CDR2 FYNNEI come from the germline V gene. V lost 3 bases and J lost 2, with 5 bases in between. This CDR3 region has 13 residues. In nucleotides, the CDR3 is TGTGCCAGCAGTGAGACACCTGGAAACACCATATATTTT. Protein product: CASSETPGNTIYF.

This clone was seen only a few times. The J gene is TRBJ2-1, the V gene TRBV11-3, with 9 bases aligning to TRBD1. Trimming removed 0 bases from V and 7 bases from J; junction bases left unmatched: 7. The CDR3 has 16 residues. In germline, CDR1 is SGHNT, CDR2 YENEEA. Written as DNA, the CDR3 is TGTGCCAGCAGCTTAGAGGGGACAGGGATTGGGAATGAGCAGTTCTTC. Its protein is CASSLEGTGIGNEQFF.

V usage is TRBV19 and J usage is TRBJ1-5, with D uncertain. The germline gives CDR1 LNHDA, CDR2 SQIVND (reference sequence). The CDR3 is made up of 17 amino acids. V was pared by 3 bases and J by 3 bases, with 18 bases between. CDR3 region: CASSMTAGPFPNQPQHF. The DNA of the CDR3 is TGTGCCAGTAGTATGACGGCAGGCCCTTTCCCCAATCAGCCCCAGCATTTT.

The V and J genes are TRBV29-1 and TRBJ2-7; TRBD1 agrees at 8 bases. The CDR3 totals 12 residues. Trimming at V came to 4 bases and at J to 3 bases, leaving 2 bases not matched to a gene. Germline-derived CDR1 and CDR2 are SQVTM and ANQGSEA. The CDR3 nucleotides read TGCAGCGTTGGGGACAGGCACTACGAGCAGTACTTC. The encoded protein is CSVGDRHYEQYF.